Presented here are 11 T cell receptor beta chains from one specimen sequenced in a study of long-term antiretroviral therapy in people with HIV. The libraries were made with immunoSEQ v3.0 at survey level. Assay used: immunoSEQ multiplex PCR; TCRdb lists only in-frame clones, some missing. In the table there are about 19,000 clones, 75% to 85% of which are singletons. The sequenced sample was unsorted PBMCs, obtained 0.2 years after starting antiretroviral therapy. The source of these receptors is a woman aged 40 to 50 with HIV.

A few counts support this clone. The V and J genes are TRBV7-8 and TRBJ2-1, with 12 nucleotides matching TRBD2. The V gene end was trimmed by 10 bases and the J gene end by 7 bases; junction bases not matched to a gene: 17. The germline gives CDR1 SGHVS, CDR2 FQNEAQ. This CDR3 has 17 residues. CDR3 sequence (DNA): TGTGCCACCCTACCTCCTAGCGGGAGGGATCTGTGGAATGAGCAGTTCTTC. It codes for CATLPPSGRDLWNEQFF.

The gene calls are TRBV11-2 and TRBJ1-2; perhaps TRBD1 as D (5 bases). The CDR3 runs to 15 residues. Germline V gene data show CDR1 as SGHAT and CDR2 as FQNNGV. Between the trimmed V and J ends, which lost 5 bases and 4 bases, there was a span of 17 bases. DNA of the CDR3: TGTGCCAGCAGCCCCCAGCCGACAGCGGGCTATGGCTACACCTTC. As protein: CASSPQPTAGYGYTF.

CDR3 DNA: TGCGCCAGCAGCACGGGGGGGCAACGAGATACGCAGTATTTT. It yields the protein CASSTGGQRDTQYF. The chain recombines TRBV5-1 with TRBJ2-3; TRBD2 aligns across 8 bases. With 4 bases clipped from V and 5 bases from J, the junction kept 6 bases outside the gene matches. CDR3 size: 14 residues. Germline V gives CDR1 SGHRS, CDR2 YFSETQ.

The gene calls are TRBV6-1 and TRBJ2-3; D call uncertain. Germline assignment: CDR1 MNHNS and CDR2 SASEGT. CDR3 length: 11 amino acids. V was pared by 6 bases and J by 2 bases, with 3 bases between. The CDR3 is CASSNTDTQYF. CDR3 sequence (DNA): TGTGCCAGCAGCAACACAGATACGCAGTATTTT.

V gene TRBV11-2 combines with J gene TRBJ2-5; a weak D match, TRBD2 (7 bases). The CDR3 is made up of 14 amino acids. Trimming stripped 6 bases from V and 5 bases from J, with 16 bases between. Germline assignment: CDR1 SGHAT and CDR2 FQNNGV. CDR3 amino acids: CASRTAGAIETQYF. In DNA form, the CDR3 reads TGTGCCAGCAGGACCGCGGGGGCTATTGAGACCCAGTACTTC. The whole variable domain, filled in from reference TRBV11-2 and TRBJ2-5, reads EAGVAQSPRYKIIEKRQSVAFWCNPISGHATLYWYQQILGQGPKLLIQFQNNGVVDDSQLPKDRFSAERLKGVDSTLKIQPAKLEDSAVYLCASRTAGAIETQYFGPGTRLLVL.

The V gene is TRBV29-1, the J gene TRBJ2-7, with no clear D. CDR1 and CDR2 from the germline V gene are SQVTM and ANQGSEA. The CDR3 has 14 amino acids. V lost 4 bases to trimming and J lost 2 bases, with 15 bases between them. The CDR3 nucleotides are TGCAGCGTTGGTCTCATAACCGAACCCTACGAGCAGTACTTC. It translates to CSVGLITEPYEQYF.

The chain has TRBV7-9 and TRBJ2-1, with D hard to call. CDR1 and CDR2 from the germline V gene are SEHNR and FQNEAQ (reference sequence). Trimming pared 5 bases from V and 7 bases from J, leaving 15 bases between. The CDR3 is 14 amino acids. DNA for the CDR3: TGTGCCAGCAGCCCCAGTCAGGTTGGAAATGAGCAGTTCTTC. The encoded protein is CASSPSQVGNEQFF.

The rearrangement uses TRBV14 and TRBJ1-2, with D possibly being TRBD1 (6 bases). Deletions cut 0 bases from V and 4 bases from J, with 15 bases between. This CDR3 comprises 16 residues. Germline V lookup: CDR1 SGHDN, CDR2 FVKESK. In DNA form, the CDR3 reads TGTGCCAGCAGCCAAGATTTGTGGGGGCCGGGCTATGGCTACACCTTC. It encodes CASSQDLWGPGYGYTF.

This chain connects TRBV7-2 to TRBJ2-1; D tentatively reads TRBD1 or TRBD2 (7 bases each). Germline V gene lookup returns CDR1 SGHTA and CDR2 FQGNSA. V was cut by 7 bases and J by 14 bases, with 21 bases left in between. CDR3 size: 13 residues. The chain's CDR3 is CASNPGGGPGKFF. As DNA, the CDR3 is TGTGCCAGCAACCCAGGGGGGGGCCCTGGAAAGTTCTTC.

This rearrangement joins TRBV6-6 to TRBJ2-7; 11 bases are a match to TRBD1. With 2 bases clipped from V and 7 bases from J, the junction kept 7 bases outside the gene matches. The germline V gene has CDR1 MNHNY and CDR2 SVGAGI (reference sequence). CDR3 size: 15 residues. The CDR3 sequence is CASSYLGQGADEQYF. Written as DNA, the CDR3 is TGTGCCAGCAGTTACCTTGGACAGGGGGCGGATGAGCAGTACTTC.

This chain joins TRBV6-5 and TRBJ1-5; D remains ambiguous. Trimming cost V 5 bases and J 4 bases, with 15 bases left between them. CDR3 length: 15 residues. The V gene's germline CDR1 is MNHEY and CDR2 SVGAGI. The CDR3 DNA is TGTGCCAGCAGTCCGAAGGGTTCGGGGAATCAGCCCCAGCATTTT. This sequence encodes CASSPKGSGNQPQHF.